The 27 T cell receptor beta chains presented below share a single source sample, sequenced in a study of cytomegalovirus exposure and HLA in healthy donors. This PCR relied on a set of 60 Vbeta primers and 13 Jbeta primers. This table comes from immunoSEQ multiplex PCR, and its TCRdb copy is limited to in-frame clones, with some not included. The sample table includes 50,000 to 70,000 clones. Sequenced material: PBMCs. These receptors originate from a middle-aged man in good health and CMV-seropositive.

The chain couples TRBV5-1 to TRBJ2-2, with unresolved D. The germline V gene has CDR1 SGHRS and CDR2 YFSETQ. V lost 0 bases and J 1 base, leaving 4 bases between the germline ends. CDR3 length: 14 residues. The CDR3: CASSLDGNTGELFF. CDR3 nucleotides: TGCGCCAGCAGCTTGGACGGGAACACCGGGGAGCTGTTTTTT.

The V call is TRBV6-5, the J call TRBJ2-3; TRBD2 aligns across 7 bases. The J segment lost 2 bases and the V segment lost 8 bases, leaving 7 bases of the junction unmatched. CDR3 length equals 14 residues. Germline CDR1 is MNHEY and CDR2 is SVGAGI. The CDR3 loop is CASRTGGYTDTQYF. The CDR3 nucleotides read TGTGCCAGCCGAACGGGAGGATACACAGATACGCAGTATTTT.

The chain joins TRBV6-5 to TRBJ2-7, with TRBD1 matching over 11 bases. With 6 bases clipped from V and 3 bases from J, the junction kept 1 base outside the gene matches. CDR3 length: 13 amino acids. CDR1 and CDR2 (germline): MNHEY, SVGAGI. The CDR3 sequence is CASRGTGGYEQYF. The DNA of the CDR3 is TGTGCCAGCAGGGGGACAGGGGGCTACGAGCAGTACTTC.

The chain has TRBV19 and TRBJ1-5; TRBD1 matches at 11 bases. The V and J ends lost 4 bases and 4 bases, in that order; junction bases with no gene match: 6. From germline, CDR1 is LNHDA and CDR2 SQIVND (reference sequence). The CDR3 loop spans 16 amino acids. DNA of the CDR3: TGTGCCAGTAGTAGAGGGACAGGGGGTTGGAATCAGCCCCAGCATTTT. This encodes CASSRGTGGWNQPQHF.

This chain links TRBV4-2 with TRBJ2-1, with 11 bases lining up with TRBD2. J lost 7 bases, V lost 4 bases, and 6 bases had no gene match. CDR1 is LGHNA and CDR2 is YNFKEQ in the germline V gene. This CDR3 region has 15 residues. The chain's CDR3 is CASSLAGGLNNEQFF. CDR3 sequence (DNA): TGTGCCAGCAGCCTAGCGGGAGGGTTAAATAATGAGCAGTTCTTC.

The chain employs TRBV7-8 and TRBJ2-5, with D tentatively TRBD1 (5 bases). The V and J ends lost 7 bases and 5 bases respectively, with 17 bases between them. The CDR3 contains 14 residues. CDR1 and CDR2 from the germline V gene are SGHVS and FQNEAQ. The CDR3 DNA sequence: TGTGCCAGCACCCCGACTGGAAAGGGGGAGACCCAGTACTTC. Translation: CASTPTGKGETQYF.

The chain has TRBV7-2 and TRBJ2-7; 13 nucleotides line up with TRBD2. From germline, CDR1 is SGHTA and CDR2 FQGNSA. CDR3 length: 15 amino acids. The J segment lost 1 base and the V segment lost 5 bases, leaving 2 bases of the junction unmatched. The CDR3 region is CASSTLAGGSYEQYF. The CDR3, as DNA: TGTGCCAGCAGCACACTAGCGGGAGGGTCCTACGAGCAGTACTTC.

The chain joins TRBV6-5 to TRBJ1-2, with 11 positions matching TRBD1. The J segment lost 8 bases and the V segment lost 0 bases, leaving 8 bases of the junction unmatched. The CDR3 is made up of 16 amino acids. Per germline, CDR1 MNHEY and CDR2 SVGAGI. CDR3 loop: CASSYSSGQGAEGYTF. The CDR3 DNA follows: TGTGCCAGCAGTTACTCGTCCGGACAGGGGGCGGAGGGCTACACCTTC.

The rearrangement joins TRBV27 to TRBJ2-5; weak D call: TRBD1 (6 bases). There are 14 residues in the CDR3. Per the germline V gene, CDR1 is MNHEY and CDR2 is SMNVEV (reference sequence). V lost 7 bases and J 0 bases, leaving 12 bases between the germline ends. CDR3 nucleotide sequence: TGTGCCAGCACGGACAGAAAGTACCAAGAGACCCAGTACTTC. It specifies CASTDRKYQETQYF.

The chain couples TRBV11-3 to TRBJ2-2; a possible D gene is TRBD2 (6 bases). CDR3 length: 15 residues. CDR1 is SGHNT and CDR2 is YENEEA in the germline V gene. The V gene lost 5 bases and the J gene lost 3 bases, with 13 bases spanning the gap. As DNA, the CDR3 is TGTGCCAGCAGCCCCCCCGGGGGACACACCGGGGAGCTGTTTTTT. Residues: CASSPPGGHTGELFF.

The chain joins TRBV6-6 to TRBJ2-5, with TRBD2 matching 12 bases. This CDR3 has 14 residues. Germline CDR1 reads MNHNY; CDR2 reads SVGAGI (reference sequence). The V gene end was trimmed by 6 bases and the J gene end by 5 bases; junction bases not matched to a gene: 4. The CDR3 DNA sequence: TGTGCCAGCAGATGGACTAGCGGGGTTGAGACCCAGTACTTC. Translation: CASRWTSGVETQYF.

The chain joins TRBV19 to TRBJ2-2, with 11 bases aligning to TRBD1. J gave up 10 bases and V 5 bases, and 3 bases lay outside the gene matches. The CDR3 sequence is 13 residues long. The germline V gene encodes CDR1 LNHDA and CDR2 SQIVND (reference sequence). CDR3 residues: CASSGQGAVELFF. In DNA form, the CDR3 reads TGTGCCAGTAGTGGACAGGGGGCCGTGGAGCTGTTTTTT.

With respect to this clone: The same CDR3 is also encoded by other DNA sequences in this sample. The rearrangement uses TRBV30 and TRBJ1-1; no firm D call. The CDR3 runs to 15 residues. V was clipped by 2 bases and J by 0 bases, with 13 bases between them. Germline V CDR1 and CDR2: GTSNPN, SVGIG (reference sequence). The CDR3 sequence is CAWSPPGSMNTEAFF. The CDR3 coding sequence is TGTGCCTGGAGTCCGCCAGGAAGCATGAACACTGAAGCTTTCTTT.

This chain connects TRBV5-1 to TRBJ1-1; weak D call: TRBD1 (5 bases). The CDR3 runs 16 residues. V lost 0 bases, J lost 0 bases, and 12 bases lay in between. The germline gives CDR1 SGHRS, CDR2 YFSETQ. The CDR3 DNA follows: TGCGCCAGCAGCTTGGATCCCGGGGGGGTGAACACTGAAGCTTTCTTT. This gives the protein CASSLDPGGVNTEAFF.

This chain links TRBV7-9 with TRBJ2-3; maybe TRBD1 (5 bases). This CDR3 is 15 amino acids long. The V and J ends lost 3 bases and 2 bases respectively, with 12 bases between them. Germline V gives CDR1 SEHNR, CDR2 FQNEAQ (reference sequence). Here the CDR3 DNA reads TGTGCCAGCAGCTTGCAGGGTATGGTCACAGATACGCAGTATTTT. Protein: CASSLQGMVTDTQYF.

V and J are TRBV7-2 and TRBJ2-7; 7 bases are a match to TRBD2. Germline CDR1 and CDR2: SGHTA and FQGNSA. The V gene end was trimmed by 0 bases and the J gene end by 2 bases; junction bases not matched to a gene: 7. The CDR3 consists of 16 residues. The CDR3 coding sequence is TGTGCCAGCAGCTTAGCGGCCGGGAGGAAGGCCTACGAGCAGTACTTC. This translates into CASSLAAGRKAYEQYF.

The chain has TRBV29-1 and TRBJ1-2; 9 nucleotides align to TRBD1. Germline CDR1 SQVTM, CDR2 ANQGSEA. The J segment lost 8 bases and the V segment lost 0 bases, leaving 7 bases of the junction unmatched. The CDR3 covers 14 residues. CDR3 amino acids: CSVEDRGTGQGYTF. In nucleotides, the CDR3 is TGCAGCGTTGAAGATCGGGGGACAGGGCAGGGCTACACCTTC.

V and J are TRBV29-1 and TRBJ2-7; 12 bases agree with TRBD2. The V gene's germline CDR1 is SQVTM and CDR2 ANQGSEA. The CDR3 sequence is 15 residues long. V lost 6 bases and J lost 7; bases outside the gene matches: 13. The CDR3 coding sequence is TGCAGCGTCCTAGCGGGAGGGCCTGGTCGGGGGGAGCAGTACTTC. It is translated as CSVLAGGPGRGEQYF.

The chain links TRBV7-9 to TRBJ1-2; TRBD1 matches 7 bases. The CDR3 spans 13 residues. Per germline, CDR1 SEHNR and CDR2 FQNEAQ (reference sequence). The ends lost 5 bases at V and 8 bases at J; junction bases unmatched: 8. CDR3 sequence: CASSPRQGKGYTF. As DNA, the CDR3 is TGTGCCAGCAGCCCCCGACAGGGTAAAGGCTACACCTTC.

V is TRBV21-1 and J is TRBJ1-1. TRBV21-1 is flagged as a pseudogene. This CDR3 region has 18 residues. The CDR3 sequence: CASSKGPEPPGFNTEAFF. In DNA form, the CDR3 reads TGTGCCAGCAGCAAAGGCCCCGAACCTCCGGGATTCAACACTGAAGCTTTCTTT.

This rearrangement joins TRBV7-9 to TRBJ2-7; perhaps TRBD1 as D (6 bases). The CDR3 sequence is 12 residues long. CDR1 is SEHNR and CDR2 is FQNEAQ in the germline V gene (reference sequence). V lost 8 bases and J lost 5, with 13 bases in between. CDR3 nucleotides: TGTGCCAGCGGTCAGGGGATGCACGAGCAGTACTTC. Its protein product is CASGQGMHEQYF. Using reference TRBV7-9 and TRBJ2-7 for the parts outside the CDR3, the full variable domain is DTGVSQNPRHKITKRGQNVTFRCDPISEHNRLYWYRQTLGQGPEFLTYFQNEAQLEKSRLLSDRFSAERPKGSFSTLEIQRTEQGDSAMYLCASGQGMHEQYFGPGTRLTVT.

The chain joins TRBV19 to TRBJ2-2; no definite D call. CDR3 size: 12 residues. Germline V CDR1 and CDR2: LNHDA, SQIVND (reference sequence). Trimming pared 1 base from V and 8 bases from J, leaving 5 bases between. For the CDR3, the DNA is TGTGCCAGTAGTATAGTCGAGGGGGAGCTGTTTTTT. This codes for CASSIVEGELFF.

The chain recombines TRBV10-2 with TRBJ1-1; weak D call: TRBD1 (5 bases). CDR3 size: 14 residues. In germline, CDR1 is WSHSY, CDR2 SAAADI. V was trimmed by 7 bases and J by 1 base, leaving 13 bases between them. The CDR3 sequence is CASNSRGGNTEAFF. DNA of the CDR3: TGCGCCAGCAATTCTCGGGGGGGGAACACTGAAGCTTTCTTT.

This chain uses TRBV10-3 with TRBJ2-7; a possible D gene is TRBD1 (5 bases). V was cut by 0 bases and J by 1 base, with 13 bases left in between. The CDR3 contains 16 residues. CDR1 and CDR2 (germline): ENHRY, SYGVKD. CDR3 nucleotide sequence: TGTGCCATCAGTGAGTCTCCTACCAGGGTTTCCTACGAGCAGTACTTC. This encodes CAISESPTRVSYEQYF.

This chain links TRBV6-5 with TRBJ1-3; unclear D gene. Germline CDR1 MNHEY, CDR2 SVGAGI. V lost 8 bases to trimming and J lost 4 bases, with 12 bases between them. CDR3 length: 13 amino acids. For the CDR3, the DNA is TGTGCCAGCTACAAGAGCGGGGGAAACACCATATATTTT. Residues: CASYKSGGNTIYF.

This sequence joins TRBV4-3 and TRBJ2-7; a weak D match, TRBD1 (6 bases). This CDR3 region has 15 residues. V lost 4 bases and J lost 1, with 14 bases in between. The germline gives CDR1 LGHNA, CDR2 YSLEER. CDR3 loop: CASSLDQGLSYEQYF. The DNA of the CDR3 is TGCGCCAGCAGCCTTGACCAGGGGCTGTCCTACGAGCAGTACTTC.

The chain links TRBV4-2 to TRBJ2-1; TRBD2 is a possible D gene (6 bases). Germline loops: CDR1 LGHNA, CDR2 YNFKEQ. Trimming cost V 4 bases and J 0 bases, with 13 bases left between them. This CDR3 is 16 amino acids long. CDR3 amino acids: CASSPLGGISYNEQFF. Here the CDR3 DNA reads TGTGCCAGCAGCCCCCTGGGCGGGATCTCCTACAATGAGCAGTTCTTC.